Listed here are 17 T cell receptor beta chains from one sample, sequenced in a study of cytomegalovirus exposure and HLA in healthy donors. Profiled with immunoSEQ multiplex PCR; TCRdb holds only in-frame clones, not every one. The repertoire holds 100,000 to 150,000 clones, with roughly nine tenths as singletons. Sample: PBMCs. Receptors were obtained from a man younger than 45 in good health and CMV-seronegative.

The chain carries TRBV15 and TRBJ1-1, with TRBD1 matching 10 bases. The CDR3 contains 15 residues. V lost 5 bases to trimming and J lost 0 bases; unmatched junction nucleotides: 3. CDR1 and CDR2 (germline): LNHNV, YYDKDF (reference sequence). CDR3 in DNA: TGTGCCACCAGCGGAGGGACAGGGGTGAACACTGAAGCTTTCTTT. Amino acids: CATSGGTGVNTEAFF.

The V gene is TRBV5-1, the J gene TRBJ2-3, with 9 bases identical to TRBD2. Per the germline V gene, CDR1 is SGHRS and CDR2 is YFSETQ. There are 16 residues in the CDR3. Trimming took 4 bases from V and 0 from J; bases not matched to a gene: 6. The CDR3 sequence is CASSVLAGRSTDTQYF. CDR3 coding DNA: TGCGCCAGCAGCGTACTAGCGGGCCGAAGCACAGATACGCAGTATTTT.

The J gene is TRBJ2-1, the V gene TRBV6-1, with a possible D match to TRBD1 (5 bases). Germline-derived CDR1 and CDR2 are MNHNS and SASEGT. Trimming cost V 3 bases and J 6 bases, with 9 bases left between them. The CDR3 runs 13 residues. CDR3 amino acids: CASSEGLGNEQFF. Here the CDR3 DNA reads TGTGCCAGCAGTGAGGGGCTAGGCAATGAGCAGTTCTTC.

CDR3 DNA: TGTGCCAGCAGCTTTTCGGTAGATACGCAGTATTTT. Amino acid sequence: CASSFSVDTQYF. This sequence joins TRBV5-4 and TRBJ2-3; D unclear. This CDR3 spans 12 amino acids. Trimming cost V 2 bases and J 5 bases, with 6 bases left between them. The germline gives CDR1 SGHNT, CDR2 YYREEE (reference sequence).

The chain uses TRBV6-5 and TRBJ1-2; tentatively, D is TRBD1 (6 bases). The ends were cut back, 6 bases at V and 3 bases at J, with 14 bases in the middle. The CDR3 has 14 residues. Per germline, CDR1 MNHEY and CDR2 SVGAGI. The chain's CDR3 is CASRRGTGHYGYTF. The CDR3 DNA sequence: TGTGCCAGCAGAAGGGGCACAGGGCACTATGGCTACACCTTC.

The chain links TRBV5-4 to TRBJ1-4; D may be TRBD1 (6 bases). CDR1 is SGHNT and CDR2 is YYREEE in the germline V gene (reference sequence). The CDR3 has 14 residues. Trimming took 4 bases from V and 5 from J, leaving 12 bases between them. This CDR3 is CASSNRDTNEKLFF. The CDR3 DNA reads as TGTGCCAGCAGCAACCGGGACACAAATGAAAAACTGTTTTTT.

The rearrangement joins TRBV6-5 to TRBJ1-4; perhaps TRBD1 as D (5 bases). Germline CDR1 is MNHEY and CDR2 is SVGAGI. The CDR3 covers 15 residues. The V and J ends lost 3 bases and 8 bases respectively, with 16 bases between them. This chain's CDR3 is CASSYRGLGLEKLFF. The CDR3 region has the DNA TGTGCCAGCAGTTATAGGGGCTTGGGGTTGGAAAAACTGTTTTTT.

The CDR3 protein is CASSQGDSNYEQYF. Written as DNA, the CDR3 is TGCGCCAGCAGCCAAGGGGACAGCAACTACGAGCAGTACTTC. This sequence joins TRBV4-3 and TRBJ2-7; 7 nucleotides agree with TRBD1. The CDR3 is 14 amino acids. Germline trimming cut 1 base from V and 3 bases from J; bases unmatched to any gene: 3. Germline CDR1 is LGHNA and CDR2 is YSLEER.

This clone has a single count. CDR3 coding DNA: TGTGCCAGCAGTGAGATGGGGGCAGGGGGCTACACTGAAGCTTTCTTT. It specifies CASSEMGAGGYTEAFF. This chain uses TRBV2 with TRBJ1-1; 8 nucleotides line up with TRBD1. This CDR3 region has 16 residues. With 3 bases clipped from V and 3 bases from J, the junction kept 9 bases outside the gene matches. In germline, CDR1 is SNHLY, CDR2 FYNNEI.

The rearrangement uses TRBV6-1 and TRBJ1-1; TRBD1 aligns across 7 bases. With V trimmed by 2 bases and J by 8 bases, 8 bases remained unmatched. The CDR3 length is 14 residues. CDR1 and CDR2 from the germline V gene are MNHNS and SASEGT. CDR3 region: CASSEPITGAEAFF. The CDR3 DNA follows: TGTGCCAGCAGTGAACCGATTACAGGGGCAGAAGCTTTCTTT.

This chain links TRBV19 with TRBJ1-1; 7 positions match TRBD1. CDR3 size: 14 residues. CDR1 and CDR2 (germline): LNHDA, SQIVND (reference sequence). Trimming at V came to 5 bases and at J to 6 bases, leaving 9 bases not matched to a gene. Here the CDR3 reads CASSVRTGRAEAFF. Written as DNA, the CDR3 is TGTGCCAGTAGTGTTCGGACAGGTAGGGCTGAAGCTTTCTTT.

The chain's CDR3 is CASSIRDRGNNEQFF. CDR3 DNA: TGTGCCAGCAGCATTCGGGACAGGGGGAACAATGAGCAGTTCTTC. The chain is built from TRBV7-2 and TRBJ2-1, with TRBD1 identical over 11 bases. CDR1 is SGHTA and CDR2 is FQGNSA in the germline V gene. The V and J ends lost 5 bases and 5 bases, in that order; junction bases with no gene match: 5. The CDR3 spans 15 residues.

The rearrangement links TRBV7-9 to TRBJ2-7; possibly TRBD1 for D (5 bases). From germline, CDR1 is SEHNR and CDR2 FQNEAQ (reference sequence). Between the trimmed V and J ends, which lost 1 base and 3 bases, there was a span of 7 bases. CDR3 length: 13 amino acids. The CDR3 region is CASSLGQHYEQYF. The CDR3 bases are TGTGCCAGCAGCTTAGGACAGCACTACGAGCAGTACTTC.

The chain links TRBV7-3 to TRBJ1-6, with D uncertain. Trimming pared 6 bases from V and 9 bases from J, leaving 15 bases between. This CDR3 has 14 residues. Per the germline V gene, CDR1 is SGHTA and CDR2 is FQGTGA. DNA for the CDR3: TGTGCCAGCAGGGGATTACTGCGGGGTTCACCCCTCCACTTT. Translation gives CASRGLLRGSPLHF.

The chain links TRBV6-5 to TRBJ1-4; D is unclear. The CDR3 sequence is 10 residues long. CDR1 is MNHEY and CDR2 is SVGAGI in the germline V gene. V lost 9 bases to trimming and J lost 8 bases, with 7 bases between them. CDR3 amino acids: CASISEKLFF. For the CDR3, the DNA is TGTGCCAGTATCTCCGAAAAACTGTTTTTT.

The rearrangement uses TRBV10-3 and TRBJ2-2; 9 bases fit TRBD1. V lost 2 bases, J lost 6 bases, and 10 bases stayed unmatched. Germline CDR1 and CDR2: ENHRY and SYGVKD. The CDR3 covers 17 residues. The CDR3 bases are TGTGCCATCAGTGAGGCGCCGGGACAGGGTTGGGCCGGGGAGCTGTTTTTT. Residues: CAISEAPGQGWAGELFF.

V is TRBV7-3 and J is TRBJ2-5, with 10 positions matching TRBD1. The CDR3 is 15 amino acids. V was pared by 6 bases and J by 5 bases, with 9 bases of the junction left unmatched. Germline V lookup: CDR1 SGHTA, CDR2 FQGTGA. CDR3 sequence (DNA): TGTGCCAGCAGTTTCTCCGGGACAGGGGTTGAGACCCAGTACTTC. It yields the protein CASSFSGTGVETQYF. Supplemented by reference TRBV7-3 and TRBJ2-5, the full variable domain reads GAGVSQTPSNKVTEKGKYVELRCDPISGHTALYWYRQSLGQGPEFLIYFQGTGAADDSGLPNDRFFAVRPEGSVSTLKIQRTERGDSAVYLCASSFSGTGVETQYFGPGTRLLVL.